The 22 T cell receptor beta chains in this list originate from one sample, sequenced in a study of cytomegalovirus exposure and HLA in healthy donors. TCRdb's copy holds only in-frame clones and misses some; the assay was immunoSEQ multiplex PCR. The profile shows 150,000 to 250,000 clones, 80% to 90% of them singletons. The sequenced material came from PBMCs. These TCRs come from a woman aged 25 to 39 in good health and CMV-seropositive.

This clone was observed once. This rearrangement joins TRBV4-1 to TRBJ2-7; D is unclear. Germline lookup yields CDR1 MGHRA and CDR2 YSYEKL. The CDR3 totals 18 residues. V was trimmed by 1 base and J by 0 bases, leaving 19 bases between them. The CDR3 DNA sequence: TGCGCCAGCAGCCAAGGGGTGACAACCAGGCACCTCTCCTACGAGCAGTACTTC. It yields the protein CASSQGVTTRHLSYEQYF.

This rearrangement joins TRBV5-1 to TRBJ1-2; D is undetermined. Germline values: CDR1 SGHRS, CDR2 YFSETQ. Trimming shortened V by 1 base and J by 8 bases, and 24 bases separated the two germline ends. This CDR3 contains 17 residues. The CDR3 here is CASSLYGVQTEPGGYTF. The CDR3 nucleotides are TGCGCCAGCAGCTTGTACGGGGTTCAGACGGAGCCTGGGGGCTACACCTTC.

The chain links TRBV30 to TRBJ2-7; maybe TRBD1 (6 bases). Looked up from germline, CDR1 is GTSNPN and CDR2 is SVGIG (reference sequence). Deletions cut 0 bases from V and 6 bases from J, with 12 bases between. The CDR3 length is 13 residues. DNA of the CDR3: TGTGCCTGGAGTGTAAACAGGGTCGGCGAGCAGTACTTC. Amino acid sequence: CAWSVNRVGEQYF.

The chain joins TRBV30 to TRBJ1-5; possible D gene TRBD1, 5 bases. CDR3 length equals 16 residues. The V end lost 0 bases, the J end lost 2 bases, and 14 bases lay between the germline ends. Germline V gene data show CDR1 as GTSNPN and CDR2 as SVGIG (reference sequence). The CDR3 loop reads CAWSVAGFGRNQPQHF. CDR3 DNA sequence: TGTGCCTGGAGTGTAGCAGGGTTCGGTCGCAATCAGCCCCAGCATTTT.

The CDR3 sequence: CASSPTGGVFYGYTF. DNA of the CDR3: TGTGCCAGCAGCCCGACCGGGGGTGTTTTCTATGGCTACACCTTC. The chain recombines TRBV7-9 with TRBJ1-2, with a weak D call TRBD1 (5 bases). V lost 5 bases and J lost 4, with 17 bases in between. Germline CDR1 SEHNR, CDR2 FQNEAQ (reference sequence). This CDR3 region has 15 residues.

CDR3: CASTMDRGTDTQYF. The CDR3 nucleotides read TGTGCCAGCACAATGGACAGGGGCACAGATACGCAGTATTTT. The chain combines TRBV2 with TRBJ2-3; 8 bases match TRBD1. V shed 7 bases and J 1 base; nucleotides not matched to a gene: 4. CDR3 length: 14 residues. Germline V gene lookup returns CDR1 SNHLY and CDR2 FYNNEI.

The V call is TRBV14, the J call TRBJ2-5, with D possibly being TRBD1 (5 bases). CDR1 SGHDN and CDR2 FVKESK come from the germline V gene. This CDR3 contains 16 residues. V was pared by 0 bases and J by 1 base, with 12 bases between. CDR3 nucleotides: TGTGCCAGCAGCCAAGAGCAGGGAAGTATCCAAGAGACCCAGTACTTC. Amino acid sequence: CASSQEQGSIQETQYF.

The chain employs TRBV19 and TRBJ1-5; perhaps TRBD1 as D (5 bases). Germline V lookup: CDR1 LNHDA, CDR2 SQIVND (reference sequence). V was trimmed by 3 bases and J by 7 bases, leaving 13 bases between them. The CDR3 sequence is 14 residues long. CDR3 sequence (DNA): TGTGCCAGTAGTATCTTCGGGGGAGGGCAGCCCCAGCATTTT. This encodes CASSIFGGGQPQHF.

This clone was seen only once. The chain employs TRBV18 and TRBJ1-2; D might be TRBD1 (6 bases). This CDR3 spans 14 amino acids. Germline values: CDR1 KGHSH, CDR2 LQKENI. Trimming cost V 3 bases and J 2 bases, with 10 bases left between them. CDR3 sequence: CASSPAGENYGYTF. CDR3 nucleotide sequence: TGTGCCAGCTCACCCGCAGGGGAGAACTATGGCTACACCTTC. Filled out from reference TRBV18 and TRBJ1-2, the complete variable domain reads NAGVMQNPRHLVRRRGQEARLRCSPMKGHSHVYWYRQLPEEGLKFMVYLQKENIIDESGMPKERFSAEFPKEGPSILRIQQVVRGDSAAYFCASSPAGENYGYTFGSGTRLTVV.

This chain links TRBV4-1 with TRBJ1-1; D may be TRBD1 (6 bases). V dropped 2 bases and J dropped 3 bases, with 16 bases sitting between them. The CDR3 loop spans 16 amino acids. Germline V gives CDR1 MGHRA, CDR2 YSYEKL. CDR3 protein: CASSQSTGEFHTEAFF. The CDR3 DNA is TGCGCCAGCAGCCAATCGACAGGTGAATTCCACACTGAAGCTTTCTTT.

This chain uses TRBV27 with TRBJ1-5; D is unresolved. V lost 3 bases and J 1 base, leaving 7 bases between the germline ends. Germline loops: CDR1 MNHEY, CDR2 SMNVEV (reference sequence). CDR3 length: 14 residues. CDR3 nucleotides: TGTGCCAGCAGTTTTCGACAAAGCAATCAGCCCCAGCATTTT. It yields the protein CASSFRQSNQPQHF.

The J gene is TRBJ2-7, the V gene TRBV7-9, with a tentative D call TRBD1 (6 bases). CDR1 and CDR2 (germline): SEHNR, FQNEAQ (reference sequence). This CDR3 is 15 amino acids long. Trimming pared 4 bases from V and 2 bases from J, leaving 15 bases between. The CDR3 region is CASSYTGQGTYEQYF. The CDR3, as DNA: TGTGCCAGCAGCTATACAGGCCAGGGGACCTACGAGCAGTACTTC.

The chain links TRBV27 to TRBJ1-5, with TRBD1 identical over 8 bases. The CDR3 loop spans 15 amino acids. Germline V gives CDR1 MNHEY, CDR2 SMNVEV (reference sequence). With V trimmed by 2 bases and J by 2 bases, 2 bases remained unmatched. CDR3 bases: TGTGCCAGCAGTTTAGCGACAGGGGGCAATCAGCCCCAGCATTTT. Residues: CASSLATGGNQPQHF.

The chain couples TRBV5-1 to TRBJ2-1; D perhaps matches TRBD1 (6 bases). Germline CDR1 reads SGHRS; CDR2 reads YFSETQ. This CDR3 comprises 16 residues. V shed 0 bases and J shed 2 bases, with 12 bases lying between them. The CDR3: CASSLVVGGTYNEQFF. The CDR3 DNA reads as TGCGCCAGCAGCTTGGTAGTTGGGGGCACCTACAATGAGCAGTTCTTC.

This chain joins TRBV13 and TRBJ2-1; TRBD2 aligns across 10 bases. The V segment lost 5 bases and the J segment 9 bases; nucleotides outside the gene matches: 13. CDR1 and CDR2 (germline): PRHDT, FYEKMQ (reference sequence). The CDR3 sequence is 16 residues long. For the CDR3, the DNA is TGTGCCAGCAGCGGAAGTGGTCTAGCGGGAGTGGGTGAGCAGTTCTTC. As protein: CASSGSGLAGVGEQFF.

This clone was counted only a few times. The chain recombines TRBV2 with TRBJ1-4; D possibly corresponds to TRBD1 (6 bases). The CDR3 is 12 residues long. V was pared by 8 bases and J by 6 bases, with 10 bases between. Looked up from germline, CDR1 is SNHLY and CDR2 is FYNNEI. The CDR3 is CASGGAYEKLFF. CDR3 nucleotide sequence: TGTGCCAGCGGGGGGGCCTATGAAAAACTGTTTTTT.

The V gene is TRBV28, the J gene TRBJ2-1; TRBD2 might be the D (6 bases). This CDR3 spans 14 amino acids. Germline V gives CDR1 MDHEN, CDR2 SYDVKM. V lost 5 bases and J 3 bases, leaving 11 bases between the germline ends. Here the CDR3 reads CASSGGILYNEQFF. CDR3 DNA sequence: TGTGCCAGCAGTGGCGGGATCCTCTACAATGAGCAGTTCTTC.

V and J are TRBV4-1 and TRBJ2-1; 11 bases match TRBD2. CDR1 and CDR2 from the germline V gene are MGHRA and YSYEKL. V was pared by 1 base and J by 2 bases, with 1 base of the junction left unmatched. CDR3 length equals 16 residues. This CDR3 is CASSQGLAGTYNEQFF. CDR3 nucleotide sequence: TGCGCCAGCAGCCAAGGACTAGCGGGAACCTACAATGAGCAGTTCTTC.

This clone was observed once. The chain uses TRBV6-1 and TRBJ2-2; maybe TRBD1 (5 bases). Trimming pared 0 bases from V and 1 base from J, leaving 9 bases between. The CDR3 covers 16 residues. Germline V gene data show CDR1 as MNHNS and CDR2 as SASEGT. CDR3: CASSEAVQGNTGELFF. The DNA of the CDR3 is TGTGCCAGCAGTGAAGCGGTGCAGGGGAACACCGGGGAGCTGTTTTTT.

The rearrangement joins TRBV29-1 to TRBJ1-2, with no clear D. Trimming took off 2 bases at V and 7 bases at J, with 14 bases between the two ends. Per the germline V gene, CDR1 is SQVTM and CDR2 is ANQGSEA. The CDR3 is 13 residues long. The CDR3 loop reads CSVEYLVERGYTF. The CDR3 nucleotides are TGCAGCGTTGAATATCTGGTGGAGCGTGGCTACACCTTC. Filled out from reference TRBV29-1 and TRBJ1-2, the complete variable domain reads SAVISQKPSRDICQRGTSLTIQCQVDSQVTMMFWYRQQPGQSLTLIATANQGSEATYESGFVIDKFPISRPNLTFSTLTVSNMSPEDSSIYLCSVEYLVERGYTFGSGTRLTVV.

CDR3 residues: CASSNSGRQETQYF. Written as DNA, the CDR3 is TGCGCCAGCAGCAATAGCGGGAGGCAAGAGACCCAGTACTTC. The chain carries TRBV5-1 and TRBJ2-5, with 10 bases fitting TRBD2. This CDR3 contains 14 residues. Germline CDR1 and CDR2: SGHRS and YFSETQ. The ends lost 4 bases at V and 2 bases at J; junction bases unmatched: 2.

Here the CDR3 reads CASSLEAGGPDEQFF. The CDR3 nucleotides are TGCGCCAGCAGCTTGGAGGCGGGAGGGCCTGATGAGCAGTTCTTC. This chain joins TRBV5-1 and TRBJ2-1; 9 nucleotides match TRBD2. The length of the CDR3 is 15 residues. In germline, CDR1 is SGHRS, CDR2 YFSETQ. The ends lost 0 bases at V and 8 bases at J; junction bases unmatched: 6.